This T cell receptor beta chain was identified in a study of blood T cell dynamics during melanoma immunotherapy. Study context: Standard first-line treatment here was pembrolizumab or nivolumab plus ipilimumab in metastatic melanoma. Study-wide results and caveats: Clones driving repertoire changes may be melanoma-specific or general immune activation.

Time point described: pre-treatment baseline. Blood was drawn before treatment and at week 3 after checkpoint blockade. Apart from two fast progressors, RECIST 1.1 response was judged 12 weeks post-infusion. The CDR3 spans 14 residues. CDR1 SGHAT and CDR2 FQNNGV come from the germline V gene. Trimming removed 1 base from V and 1 base from J, with 6 bases in between. The table came from immunoSEQ multiplex PCR; TCRdb's copy has only in-frame clones and leaves some out. The sample records approximately 23,000 clones, nearly 90% being singletons. Only one count was recorded for this clone. The antigen is undetermined.

This chain joins TRBV11-2 and TRBJ2-3; D gene uncertain. The sample in question was blood, obtained from a patient treated with checkpoint blockade. The receptor's source is a human donor with melanoma. In DNA form, the CDR3 reads TGTGCCAGCAGCTTAGGGGCCCGCACAGATACGCAGTATTTT. Amino acids: CASSLGARTDTQYF.